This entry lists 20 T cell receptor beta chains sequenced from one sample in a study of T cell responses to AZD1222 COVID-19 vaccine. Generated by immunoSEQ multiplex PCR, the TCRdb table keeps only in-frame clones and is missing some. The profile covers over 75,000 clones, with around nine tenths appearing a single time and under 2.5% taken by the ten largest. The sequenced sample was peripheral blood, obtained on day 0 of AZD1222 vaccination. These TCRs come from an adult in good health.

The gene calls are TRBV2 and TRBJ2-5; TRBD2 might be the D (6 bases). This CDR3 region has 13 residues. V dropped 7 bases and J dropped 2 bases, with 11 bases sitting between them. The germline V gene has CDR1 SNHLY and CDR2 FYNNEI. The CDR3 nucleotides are TGTGCCAGCAATAGGGACTTTCAAGAGACCCAGTACTTC. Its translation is CASNRDFQETQYF.

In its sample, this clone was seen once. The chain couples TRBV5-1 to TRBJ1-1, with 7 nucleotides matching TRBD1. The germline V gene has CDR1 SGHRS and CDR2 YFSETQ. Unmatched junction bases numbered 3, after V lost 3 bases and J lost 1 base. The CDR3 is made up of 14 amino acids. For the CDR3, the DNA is TGCGCCAGCAGCTCGCGACAGGGGAACACTGAAGCTTTCTTT. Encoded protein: CASSSRQGNTEAFF.

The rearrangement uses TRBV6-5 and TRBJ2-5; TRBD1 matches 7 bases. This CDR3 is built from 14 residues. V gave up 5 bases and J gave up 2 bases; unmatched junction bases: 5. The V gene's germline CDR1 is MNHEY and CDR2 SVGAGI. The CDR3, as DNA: TGTGCCAGCAGTAAGGACAGGCTTCAAGAGACCCAGTACTTC. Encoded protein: CASSKDRLQETQYF.

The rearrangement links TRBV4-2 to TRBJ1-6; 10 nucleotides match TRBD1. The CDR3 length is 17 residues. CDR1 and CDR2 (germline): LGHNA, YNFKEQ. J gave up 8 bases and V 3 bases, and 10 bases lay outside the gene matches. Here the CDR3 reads CASSQTTTGGVDSPLHF. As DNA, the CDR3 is TGTGCCAGCAGCCAGACAACGACAGGGGGCGTGGATTCACCCCTCCACTTT.

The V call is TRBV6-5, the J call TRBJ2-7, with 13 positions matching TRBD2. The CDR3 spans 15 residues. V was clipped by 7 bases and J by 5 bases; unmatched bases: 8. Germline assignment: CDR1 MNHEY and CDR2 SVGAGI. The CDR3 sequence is CASKIIGLAGDEQYF. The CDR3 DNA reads TGTGCCAGCAAGATAATCGGACTAGCGGGAGACGAGCAGTACTTC.

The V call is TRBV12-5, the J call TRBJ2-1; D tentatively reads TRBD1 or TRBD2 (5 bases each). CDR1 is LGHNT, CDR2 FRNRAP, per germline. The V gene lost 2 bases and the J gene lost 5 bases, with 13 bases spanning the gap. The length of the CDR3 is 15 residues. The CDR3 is CASGLSFGAHNEQFF. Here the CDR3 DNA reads TGTGCTAGTGGTTTGTCCTTCGGGGCCCACAATGAGCAGTTCTTC.

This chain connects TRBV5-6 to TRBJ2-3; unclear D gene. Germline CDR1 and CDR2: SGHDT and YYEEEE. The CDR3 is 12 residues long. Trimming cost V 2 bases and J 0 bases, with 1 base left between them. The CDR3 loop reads CASSFSTDTQYF. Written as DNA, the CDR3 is TGTGCCAGCAGCTTTAGCACAGATACGCAGTATTTT.

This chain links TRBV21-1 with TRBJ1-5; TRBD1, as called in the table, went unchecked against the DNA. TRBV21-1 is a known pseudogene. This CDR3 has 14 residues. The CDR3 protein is CASSPQGSNQPQHF. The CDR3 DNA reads TGTGCCAGCAGCCCGCAGGGGTCCAATCAGCCCCAGCATTTT.

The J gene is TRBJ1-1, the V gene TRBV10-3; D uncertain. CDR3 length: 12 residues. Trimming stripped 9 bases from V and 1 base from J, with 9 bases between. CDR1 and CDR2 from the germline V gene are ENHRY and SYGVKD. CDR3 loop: CAISTENTEAFF. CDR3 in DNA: TGTGCCATTTCGACGGAGAACACTGAAGCTTTCTTT.

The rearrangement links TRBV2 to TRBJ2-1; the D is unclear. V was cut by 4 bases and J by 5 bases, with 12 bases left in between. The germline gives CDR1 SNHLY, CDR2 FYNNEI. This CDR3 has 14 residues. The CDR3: CASSGVPGNNEQFF. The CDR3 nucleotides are TGTGCCAGCAGTGGAGTACCGGGCAACAATGAGCAGTTCTTC.

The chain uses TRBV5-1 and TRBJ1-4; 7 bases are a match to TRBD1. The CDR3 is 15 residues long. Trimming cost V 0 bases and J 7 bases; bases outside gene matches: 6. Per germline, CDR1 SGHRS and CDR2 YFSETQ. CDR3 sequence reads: CASSLGETGREKLFF. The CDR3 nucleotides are TGCGCCAGCAGCTTGGGTGAGACAGGGCGTGAAAAACTGTTTTTT. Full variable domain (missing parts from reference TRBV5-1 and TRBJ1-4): KAGVTQTPRYLIKTRGQQVTLSCSPISGHRSVSWYQQTPGQGLQFLFEYFSETQRNKGNFPGRFSGRQFSNSRSEMNVSTLELGDSALYLCASSLGETGREKLFFGSGTQLSVL.

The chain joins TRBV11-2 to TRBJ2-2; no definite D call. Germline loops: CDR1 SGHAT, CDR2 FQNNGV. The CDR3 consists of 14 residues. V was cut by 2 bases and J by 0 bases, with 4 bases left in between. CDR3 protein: CASSLYPNTGELFF. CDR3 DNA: TGTGCCAGCAGCTTATATCCGAACACCGGGGAGCTGTTTTTT.

The CDR3: CASSPRQGMNTEAFF. CDR3 coding DNA: TGTGCCAGCAGCCCTCGACAGGGGATGAACACTGAAGCTTTCTTT. The V and J genes are TRBV7-2 and TRBJ1-1; TRBD1 agrees at 8 bases. V was clipped by 5 bases and J by 0 bases; unmatched bases: 5. In germline, CDR1 is SGHTA, CDR2 FQGNSA. The CDR3 loop spans 15 amino acids. The complete variable domain, with remaining parts taken from reference TRBV7-2 and TRBJ1-1, reads GAGVSQSPSNKVTEKGKDVELRCDPISGHTALYWYRQSLGQGLEFLIYFQGNSAPDKSGLPSDRFSAERTGGSVSTLTIQRTQQEDSAVYLCASSPRQGMNTEAFFGQGTRLTVV.

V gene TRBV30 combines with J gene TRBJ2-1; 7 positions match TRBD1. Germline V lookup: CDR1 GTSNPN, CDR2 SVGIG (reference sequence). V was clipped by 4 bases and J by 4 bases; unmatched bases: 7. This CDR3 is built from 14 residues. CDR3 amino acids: CAWNGGGQYNEQFF. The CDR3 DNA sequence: TGTGCCTGGAACGGTGGGGGACAGTACAATGAGCAGTTCTTC.

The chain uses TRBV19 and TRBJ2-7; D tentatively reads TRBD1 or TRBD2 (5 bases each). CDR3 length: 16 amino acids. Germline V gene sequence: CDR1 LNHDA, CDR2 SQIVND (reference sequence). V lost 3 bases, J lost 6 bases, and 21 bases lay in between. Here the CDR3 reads CASSMAGTELGVEQYF. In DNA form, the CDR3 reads TGTGCCAGTAGTATGGCAGGGACCGAGCTGGGAGTCGAGCAGTACTTC. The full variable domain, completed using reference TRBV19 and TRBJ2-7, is DGGITQSPKYLFRKEGQNVTLSCEQNLNHDAMYWYRQDPGQGLRLIYYSQIVNDFQKGDIAEGYSVSREKKESFPLTVTSAQKNPTAFYLCASSMAGTELGVEQYFGPGTRLTVT.

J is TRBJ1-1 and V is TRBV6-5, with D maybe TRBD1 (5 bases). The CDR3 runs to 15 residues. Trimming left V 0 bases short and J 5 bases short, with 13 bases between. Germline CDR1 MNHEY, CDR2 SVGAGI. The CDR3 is CASSYSAGRFTEAFF. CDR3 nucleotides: TGTGCCAGCAGTTACTCTGCAGGGAGATTTACTGAAGCTTTCTTT.

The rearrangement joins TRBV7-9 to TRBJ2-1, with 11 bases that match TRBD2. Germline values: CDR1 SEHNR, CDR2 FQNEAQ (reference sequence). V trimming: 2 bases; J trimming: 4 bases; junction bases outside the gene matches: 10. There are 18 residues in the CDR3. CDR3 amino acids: CASSLMLLAGGGYNEQFF. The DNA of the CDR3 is TGTGCCAGCAGCTTAATGCTCCTAGCGGGGGGCGGTTACAATGAGCAGTTCTTC.

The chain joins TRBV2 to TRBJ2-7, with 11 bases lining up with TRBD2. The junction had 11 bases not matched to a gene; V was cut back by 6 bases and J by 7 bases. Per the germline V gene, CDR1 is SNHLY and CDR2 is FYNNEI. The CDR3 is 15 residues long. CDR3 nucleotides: TGTGCCAGCAGCCAACTGACTAGCGGGATCTGGGAGCAGTACTTC. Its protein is CASSQLTSGIWEQYF.

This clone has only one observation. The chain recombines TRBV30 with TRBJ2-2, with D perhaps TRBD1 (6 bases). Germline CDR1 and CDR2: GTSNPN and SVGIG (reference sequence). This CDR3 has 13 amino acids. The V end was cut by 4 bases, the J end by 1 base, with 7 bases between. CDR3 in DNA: TGTGCCTGGATGGGACAGAACACCGGGGAGCTGTTTTTT. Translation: CAWMGQNTGELFF.

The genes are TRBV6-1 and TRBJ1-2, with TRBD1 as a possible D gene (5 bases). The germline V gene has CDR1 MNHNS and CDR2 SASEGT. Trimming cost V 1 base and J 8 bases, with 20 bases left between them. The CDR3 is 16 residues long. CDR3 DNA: TGTGCCAGCAGTGAAGTGGGAGGTGGGACGGCAGGGGGCTACACCTTC. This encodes CASSEVGGGTAGGYTF.